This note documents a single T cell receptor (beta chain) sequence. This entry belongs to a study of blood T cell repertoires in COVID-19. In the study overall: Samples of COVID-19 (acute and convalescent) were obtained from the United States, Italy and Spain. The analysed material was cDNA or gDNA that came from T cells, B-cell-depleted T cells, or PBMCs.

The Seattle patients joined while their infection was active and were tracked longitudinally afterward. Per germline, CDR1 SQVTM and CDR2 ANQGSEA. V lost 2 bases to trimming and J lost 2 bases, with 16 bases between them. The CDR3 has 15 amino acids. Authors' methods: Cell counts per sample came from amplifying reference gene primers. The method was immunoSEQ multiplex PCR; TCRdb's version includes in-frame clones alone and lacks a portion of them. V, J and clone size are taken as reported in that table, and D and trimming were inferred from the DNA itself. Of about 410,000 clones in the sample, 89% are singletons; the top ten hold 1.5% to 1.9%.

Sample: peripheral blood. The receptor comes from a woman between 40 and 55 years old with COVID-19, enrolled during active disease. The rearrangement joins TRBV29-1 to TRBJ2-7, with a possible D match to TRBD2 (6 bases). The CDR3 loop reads CSVEMLGTGPYEQYF. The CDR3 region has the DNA TGCAGCGTTGAAATGTTAGGGACTGGGCCCTACGAGCAGTACTTC.